This section outlines one T cell receptor beta chain sequence together with its context. The antigen is undetermined. TCR beta libraries were prepared from cDNA with unique molecular identifiers. When 1 to 10 million T cells were used, they gave a few hundred thousand cDNA molecules. MiXCR was run by TCRdb on the PCR reads, yielding one entry per CDR3 protein. The sample records approximately 350,000 distinct CDR3 sequences, around 33% being singletons. These data originate in a study of post-analysis software for immune sequencing data. Whole-study context: The study covered relapsing-remitting, secondary progressive and progressive-relapsing courses of multiple sclerosis.

Whole-study findings and limits: Patients with multiple sclerosis recorded significantly lower normalized Chao1 diversity than controls, the study found. Patients used five TRBV segments, including TRBV5-6, TRBV5-1 and TRBV20-1, more often than controls.

The CDR3 totals 15 residues. Trimming removed 3 bases from V and 8 bases from J, with 20 bases in between. Germline V gene lookup returns CDR1 SGHDT and CDR2 YYEEEE. The sample taken for sequencing was blood. The receptor was isolated from a girl between 10 and 17 years old with multiple sclerosis. J is TRBJ1-2 and V is TRBV5-6; D is unresolved. In nucleotides, the CDR3 is TGTGCCAGCAGCTATCCCTGGCAATCTACCCAGGGCTACACCTTC. Translated, it gives CASSYPWQSTQGYTF.